This T cell receptor (beta chain) was profiled in a study of T cells in Graves' hyperthyroidism and ophthalmopathy. Cells are PBMCs isolated from roughly 9.2 ml of fresh blood. RNA transcripts provided the source from which TCR beta CDR3 regions were amplified. HTBI primers were used for first-round RT-PCR of the TCR CDR3. TCRdb ran MiXCR on the multiplex PCR reads and lists one entry per CDR3 protein. In the table there are 300,000 to 450,000 distinct CDR3 sequences, approximately 13% of which are singletons. This clonotype was counted only a few times. Per germline, CDR1 DFQATT and CDR2 SNEGSKA (reference sequence). J was trimmed by 3 bases and V by 6 bases; bases with no gene match: 6. The CDR3 spans 16 residues.

Sequencing was performed on blood. The sequence was collected from a woman aged 60-75 years with Graves' hyperthyroidism. This chain uses TRBV20-1 with TRBJ2-1; the match to TRBD2 covers 15 bases. As DNA, the CDR3 is TGCAGTGCCCTGGGACTAGCGGGGGGTCTCTACAATGAGCAGTTCTTC. It encodes CSALGLAGGLYNEQFF.